This T cell receptor (beta chain) emerged from a study of T-cell memory formation after mild COVID-19. As for the study in general: There were largely donor-specific TCR clusters. Study-wide points: In second-wave clones peaking day 37, SARS-CoV-2 specificity remained unconfirmed. That cross-reactive memory joined was suggested by some responding clones appearing in pre-infection memory. Contracting CD4+ clones lay largely in CM and EM, with CD8+ ones residing in EMRA.

A word on this clonotype: The antigen is not known.

With V trimmed by 5 bases and J by 3 bases, 6 bases remained unmatched. Germline assignment: CDR1 SGHVS and CDR2 FNYEAQ. The CDR3 runs to 14 residues. TCRdb re-derived calls from the 5' RACE reads in MiXCR, one entry per CDR3 protein. This sample yields approximately 300,000 distinct CDR3 sequences, of which about 15% are seen a single time; 20% to 25% belongs to the top ten. Source material: PBMCs or a T cell subset sorted from them (not recorded which). This TCR came from a man aged 18 to 30 who had mild COVID-19 (a few samples of this study predate the infection). Cell type and time point are not known. This chain connects TRBV7-6 to TRBJ1-2; 7 nucleotides match TRBD1. This CDR3 reads CASSANTGDYGYTF. DNA of the CDR3: TGTGCCAGCAGCGCCAATACAGGGGACTATGGCTACACCTTC.